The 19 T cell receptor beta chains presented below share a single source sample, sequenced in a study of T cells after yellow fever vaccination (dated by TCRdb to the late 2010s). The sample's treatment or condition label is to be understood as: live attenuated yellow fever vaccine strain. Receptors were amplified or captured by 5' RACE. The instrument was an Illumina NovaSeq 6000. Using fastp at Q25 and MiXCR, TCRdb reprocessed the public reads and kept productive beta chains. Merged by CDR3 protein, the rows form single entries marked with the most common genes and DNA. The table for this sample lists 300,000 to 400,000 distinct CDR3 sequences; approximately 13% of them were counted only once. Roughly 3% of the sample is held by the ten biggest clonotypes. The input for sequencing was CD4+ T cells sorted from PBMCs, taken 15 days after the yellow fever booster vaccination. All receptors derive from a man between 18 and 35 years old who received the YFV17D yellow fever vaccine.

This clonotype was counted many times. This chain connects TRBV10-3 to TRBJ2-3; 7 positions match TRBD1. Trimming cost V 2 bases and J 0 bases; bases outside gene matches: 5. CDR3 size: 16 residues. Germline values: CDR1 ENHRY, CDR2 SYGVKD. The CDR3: CAISEHHRGSTDTQYF. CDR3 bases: TGTGCCATCAGTGAGCACCACAGGGGAAGCACAGATACGCAGTATTTT.

The CDR3 DNA sequence: TGTGCCAGCAGCCGGGTCCCCGGGAACACCGGGGAGCTGTTTTTT. Protein: CASSRVPGNTGELFF. The rearrangement joins TRBV28 to TRBJ2-2, with D uncertain. CDR1 is MDHEN, CDR2 SYDVKM, per germline. V was pared by 6 bases and J by 1 base, with 12 bases between. The CDR3 has 15 amino acids.

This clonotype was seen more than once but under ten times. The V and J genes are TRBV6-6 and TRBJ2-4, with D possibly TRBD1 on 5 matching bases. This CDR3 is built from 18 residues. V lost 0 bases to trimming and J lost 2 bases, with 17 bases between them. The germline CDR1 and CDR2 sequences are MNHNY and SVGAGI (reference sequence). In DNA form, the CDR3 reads TGTGCCAGCAGTTACTCCGCAGGGCTCGTGGGGACCAAAAACATTCAGTACTTC. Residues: CASSYSAGLVGTKNIQYF.

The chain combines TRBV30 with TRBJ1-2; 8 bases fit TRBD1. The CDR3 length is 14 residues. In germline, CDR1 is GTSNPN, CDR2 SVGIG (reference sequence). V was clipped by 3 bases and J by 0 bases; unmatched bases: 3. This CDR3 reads CAWRTGAANYGYTF. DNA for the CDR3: TGTGCCTGGAGGACAGGGGCAGCTAACTATGGCTACACCTTC. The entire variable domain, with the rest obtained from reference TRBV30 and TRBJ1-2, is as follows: SQTIHQWPATLVQPVGSPLSLECTVEGTSNPNLYWYRQAAGRGLQLLFYSVGIGQISSEVPQNLSASRPQDRQFILSSKKLLLSDSGFYLCAWRTGAANYGYTFGSGTRLTVV.

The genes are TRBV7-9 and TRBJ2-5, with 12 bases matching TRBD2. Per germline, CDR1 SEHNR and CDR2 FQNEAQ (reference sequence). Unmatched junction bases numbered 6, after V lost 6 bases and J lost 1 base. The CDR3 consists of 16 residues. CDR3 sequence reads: CASSIGLAGFQETQYF. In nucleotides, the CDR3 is TGTGCCAGCAGTATTGGACTAGCGGGGTTCCAAGAGACCCAGTACTTC.

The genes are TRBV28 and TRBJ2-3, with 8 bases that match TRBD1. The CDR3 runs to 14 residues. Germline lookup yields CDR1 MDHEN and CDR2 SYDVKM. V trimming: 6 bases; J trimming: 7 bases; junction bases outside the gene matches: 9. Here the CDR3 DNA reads TGTGCCAGCAGCCAAGACAGGGGCTCCTATACGCAGTATTTT. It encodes CASSQDRGSYTQYF.

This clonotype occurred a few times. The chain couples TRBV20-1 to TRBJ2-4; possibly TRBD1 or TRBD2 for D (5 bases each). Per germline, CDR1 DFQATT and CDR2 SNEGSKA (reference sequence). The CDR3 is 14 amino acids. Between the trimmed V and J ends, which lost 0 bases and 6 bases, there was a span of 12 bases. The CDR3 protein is CSARDELGRNIQYF. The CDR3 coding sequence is TGCAGTGCTAGAGATGAGTTGGGACGAAACATTCAGTACTTC.

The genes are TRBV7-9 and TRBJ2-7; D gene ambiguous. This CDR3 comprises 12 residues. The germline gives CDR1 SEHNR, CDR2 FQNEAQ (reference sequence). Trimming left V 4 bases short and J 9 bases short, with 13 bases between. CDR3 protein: CASSSAGRRQYV. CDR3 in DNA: TGTGCCAGCAGCTCCGCCGGAAGGCGGCAGTACGTC.

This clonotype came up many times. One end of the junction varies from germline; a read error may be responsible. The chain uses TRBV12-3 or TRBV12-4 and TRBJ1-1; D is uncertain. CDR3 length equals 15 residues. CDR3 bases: TGTGCCACCAGTCGAAGAGTGGGAGGGAACACTGAAGCTTTCTTT. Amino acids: CATSRRVGGNTEAFF.

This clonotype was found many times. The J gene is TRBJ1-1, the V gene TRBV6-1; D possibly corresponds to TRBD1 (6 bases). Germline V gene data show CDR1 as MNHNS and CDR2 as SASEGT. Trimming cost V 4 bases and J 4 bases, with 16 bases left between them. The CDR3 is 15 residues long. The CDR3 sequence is CASSGYRDRATEAFF. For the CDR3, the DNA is TGTGCCAGCAGTGGGTACAGGGATCGGGCCACTGAAGCTTTCTTT.

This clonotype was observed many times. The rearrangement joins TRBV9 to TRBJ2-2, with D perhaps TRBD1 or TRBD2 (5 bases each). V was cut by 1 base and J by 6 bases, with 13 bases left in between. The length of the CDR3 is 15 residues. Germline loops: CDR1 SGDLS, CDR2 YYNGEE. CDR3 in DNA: TGTGCCAGCAGCGTACTCCCCGGGGACCCCGGGGAGCTGTTTTTT. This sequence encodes CASSVLPGDPGELFF.

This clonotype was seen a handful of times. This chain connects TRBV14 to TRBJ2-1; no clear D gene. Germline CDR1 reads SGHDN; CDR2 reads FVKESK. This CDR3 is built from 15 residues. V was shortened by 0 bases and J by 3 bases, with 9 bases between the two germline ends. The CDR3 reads CASSQDLPHYNEQFF. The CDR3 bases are TGTGCCAGCAGCCAAGATCTGCCACACTACAATGAGCAGTTCTTC.

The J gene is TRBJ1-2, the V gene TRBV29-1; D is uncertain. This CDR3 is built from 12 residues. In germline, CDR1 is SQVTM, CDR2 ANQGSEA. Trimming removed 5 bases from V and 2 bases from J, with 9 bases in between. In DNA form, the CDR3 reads TGCAGCGTTACGGGGATAAACTATGGCTACACCTTC. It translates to CSVTGINYGYTF.

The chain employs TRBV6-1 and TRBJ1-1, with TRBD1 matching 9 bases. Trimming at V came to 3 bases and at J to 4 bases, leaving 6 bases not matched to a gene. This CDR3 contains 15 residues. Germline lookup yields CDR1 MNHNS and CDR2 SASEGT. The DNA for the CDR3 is TGTGCCAGCAGTGATGGGGGGACAGGGTCCACTGAAGCTTTCTTT. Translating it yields CASSDGGTGSTEAFF.

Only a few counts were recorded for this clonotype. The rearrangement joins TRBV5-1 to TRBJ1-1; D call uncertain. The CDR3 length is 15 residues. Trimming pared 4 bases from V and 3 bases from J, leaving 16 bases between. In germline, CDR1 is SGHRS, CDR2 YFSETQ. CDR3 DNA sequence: TGCGCCAGCAGCCCCGGTCCCGAACGGGACACTGAAGCTTTCTTT. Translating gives CASSPGPERDTEAFF.

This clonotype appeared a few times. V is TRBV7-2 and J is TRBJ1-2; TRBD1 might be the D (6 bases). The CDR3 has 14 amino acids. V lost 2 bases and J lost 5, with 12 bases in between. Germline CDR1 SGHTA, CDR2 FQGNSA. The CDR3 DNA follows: TGTGCCAGCAGCTTATCAGGGGCTGGGTATGGCTACACCTTC. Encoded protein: CASSLSGAGYGYTF. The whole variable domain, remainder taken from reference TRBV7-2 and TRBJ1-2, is GAGVSQSPSNKVTEKGKDVELRCDPISGHTALYWYRQSLGQGLEFLIYFQGNSAPDKSGLPSDRFSAERTGGSVSTLTIQRTQQEDSAVYLCASSLSGAGYGYTFGSGTRLTVV.

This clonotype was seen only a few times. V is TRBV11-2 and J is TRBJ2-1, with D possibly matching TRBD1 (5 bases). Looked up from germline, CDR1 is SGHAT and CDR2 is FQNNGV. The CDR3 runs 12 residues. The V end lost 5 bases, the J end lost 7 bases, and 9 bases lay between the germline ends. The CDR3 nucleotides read TGTGCCAGCAGCGGGGCTGTGAATGAGCAGTTCTTC. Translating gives CASSGAVNEQFF.

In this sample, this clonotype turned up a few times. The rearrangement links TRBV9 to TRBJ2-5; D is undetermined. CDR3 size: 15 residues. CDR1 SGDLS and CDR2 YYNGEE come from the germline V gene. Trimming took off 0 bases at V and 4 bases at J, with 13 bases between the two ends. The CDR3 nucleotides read TGTGCCAGCAGCGTAGGCGGTAAGCAAAGAGAGACCCAGTACTTC. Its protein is CASSVGGKQRETQYF. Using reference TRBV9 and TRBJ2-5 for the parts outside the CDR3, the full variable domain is DSGVTQTPKHLITATGQRVTLRCSPRSGDLSVYWYQQSLDQGLQFLIQYYNGEERAKGNILERFSAQQFPDLHSELNLSSLELGDSALYFCASSVGGKQRETQYFGPGTRLLVL.

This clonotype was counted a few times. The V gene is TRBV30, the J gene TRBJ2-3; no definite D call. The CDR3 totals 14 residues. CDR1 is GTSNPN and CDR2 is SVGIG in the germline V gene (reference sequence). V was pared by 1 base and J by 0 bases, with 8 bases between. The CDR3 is CAWSALRSTDTQYF. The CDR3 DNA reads TGTGCCTGGAGTGCTTTACGGAGCACAGATACGCAGTATTTT.